This T cell receptor beta chain was sequenced during a study of beta chain features in type 1 diabetes. Looking at the study overall: Patients and healthy donors were similar in age, gender and cell yields.

Expressed TCRB transcripts got sequenced, as all isolated RNA was reverse transcribed. The protocol was immunoSEQ multiplex PCR, while the TCRdb copy is restricted to in-frame clones and leaves out a portion. In the table there are under 900,000 clones, roughly a sixth of which are singletons. Study-wide points: Compared with healthy donors, patients appeared to share more similar naive, central memory and regulatory TCRB repertoires. A moderate, significant TCRB CDR3 shortening appeared in type 1 diabetes across four CD4+ subsets.

A word on this clone: The target antigen is unknown.

Sorting based on CD45RO/CCR7/CD25/CD127/CD95/CD27 separated CD4+ naive, central memory, regulatory and stem cell-like memory cells. This TCR came from a woman in her late teens or twenties in good health. The sample consisted of naive CD4+ T cells from blood.

CDR3 loop: CASSPRYTEAFF. In DNA, the CDR3 is TGTGCCAGCTCACCTCGTTACACTGAAGCTTTCTTT. The chain combines TRBV18 with TRBJ1-1; D ambiguous. This CDR3 comprises 12 residues. Germline values: CDR1 KGHSH, CDR2 LQKENI. The V and J ends lost 3 bases and 3 bases respectively, with 5 bases between them.